The clone carrying this T cell receptor (beta chain) was observed at least ten times. Its specificity is not known. The data originate from a study of early T cells in non-severe SARS-CoV-2 infection. Study-wide results and caveats: Anti-spike CD8 specificities were favored by VDJdb matching, whose results missed private and CD4 specificities.

Unique molecular identifiers tagged individual cDNA molecules. One entry per CDR3 protein, called by TCRdb with MiXCR from the 5' RACE reads. This table holds 30,000 or so distinct CDR3 sequences, roughly 5.3% found once. The germline CDR1 and CDR2 sequences are SQVTM and ANQGSEA. With 8 bases removed from V and 7 bases from J, the gap between germline ends came to 18 bases. This CDR3 has 13 amino acids. The specimen sequenced was whole blood. This receptor was taken from an adult who was a healthcare worker with PCR-confirmed SARS-CoV-2 infection or an uninfected control (not recorded which). The rearrangement joins TRBV29-1 to TRBJ2-1, with a tentative D call TRBD2 (5 bases). CDR3 nucleotide sequence: TGCAGCTCCCAGAAGAGGGTGGGAAATGAGCAGTTCTTC. It translates to CSSQKRVGNEQFF.